This T cell receptor beta chain came from a study of blood T cell repertoires in COVID-19. In germline, CDR1 is SQVTM, CDR2 ANQGSEA. Trimming took 4 bases from V and 0 from J; bases not matched to a gene: 17. This CDR3 is 18 amino acids long. Sequencing used immunoSEQ multiplex PCR; TCRdb keeps in-frame clones, though not all of them. The sample holds roughly 43,000 clones, almost 90% seen once. The chain couples TRBV29-1 to TRBJ1-2, with TRBD1 matching 7 bases. The sequencing sample was made of peripheral blood. This clonotype was obtained from a man over 45 with active COVID-19. The DNA for the CDR3 is TGCAGCGTTGGAAAGCCCCGGGACAGATCCCTTGCTAACTATGGCTACACCTTC. This translates into CSVGKPRDRSLANYGYTF.